One and the same sample provided the 32 T cell receptor beta chains below, sequenced in a study of blood T cell repertoires in COVID-19. Sequenced by immunoSEQ multiplex PCR; TCRdb stores in-frame clones only, minus some. This table has about 33,000 clones, around nine tenths appearing once. Sequences were obtained from peripheral blood. These receptors all stem from a man in his 70s with acute or convalescent COVID-19.

The rearrangement links TRBV4-1 to TRBJ2-1; 8 nucleotides line up with TRBD2. The ends lost 4 bases at V and 6 bases at J; junction bases unmatched: 8. Germline V lookup: CDR1 MGHRA, CDR2 YSYEKL. This CDR3 comprises 15 residues. The CDR3 loop reads CASSRTGGGLNEQFF. In nucleotides, the CDR3 is TGCGCCAGCAGCCGGACGGGAGGGGGACTCAATGAGCAGTTCTTC.

The V call is TRBV25-1, the J call TRBJ2-1; 8 positions agree with TRBD2. CDR1 is MGHDK and CDR2 is SYGVNS in the germline V gene. The V gene end was trimmed by 3 bases and the J gene end by 0 bases; junction bases not matched to a gene: 4. The CDR3 covers 16 residues. CDR3 protein: CASSDLLAASYNEQFF. Written as DNA, the CDR3 is TGTGCCAGCAGTGATCTACTAGCGGCCTCCTACAATGAGCAGTTCTTC.

The V and J genes are TRBV6-6 and TRBJ2-4; TRBD1 is a possible D gene (6 bases). The germline CDR1 and CDR2 sequences are MNHNY and SVGAGI (reference sequence). The CDR3 runs 18 residues. V was trimmed by 5 bases and J by 0 bases, leaving 20 bases between them. The CDR3 region is CASSPRTGQSLAKNIQYF. Written as DNA, the CDR3 is TGTGCCAGCAGTCCCCGTACAGGGCAAAGTCTAGCCAAAAACATTCAGTACTTC.

This clone came up a few times. The gene calls are TRBV6-2 or TRBV6-3 and TRBJ1-5; tentative D call: TRBD1 (5 bases). The CDR3 consists of 15 residues. V lost 6 bases and J 2 bases, leaving 14 bases between the germline ends. The germline V gene encodes CDR1 MNHEY and CDR2 SVGEGT. The CDR3 bases are TGTGCCAGCAGCCCAAGGGGTATGGGCAATCAGCCCCAGCATTTT. Its protein is CASSPRGMGNQPQHF.

The chain uses TRBV18 and TRBJ2-3, with 7 bases that match TRBD2. The junction had 6 bases not matched to a gene; V was cut back by 0 bases and J by 3 bases. Germline-derived CDR1 and CDR2 are KGHSH and LQKENI. The CDR3 extends over 16 amino acids. The CDR3, as DNA: TGTGCCAGCTCACCACCGAAAGCGGGAAGGACAGATACGCAGTATTTT. Translation: CASSPPKAGRTDTQYF.

The chain employs TRBV25-1 and TRBJ2-5, with 7 nucleotides matching TRBD2. From germline, CDR1 is MGHDK and CDR2 SYGVNS. This CDR3 spans 14 amino acids. After removal of 2 bases from V and 6 bases from J, the junction contained 6 bases not matched to a gene. The CDR3 loop is CASSETGRLKTQYF. CDR3 DNA: TGTGCCAGCAGTGAAACCGGGAGGTTAAAGACCCAGTACTTC.

The chain combines TRBV7-2 with TRBJ1-1, with D uncertain. The CDR3 contains 13 residues. Germline CDR1 and CDR2: SGHTA and FQGNSA. The ends were cut back, 1 base at V and 3 bases at J, with 6 bases in the middle. This CDR3 is CASSLGVYTEAFF. CDR3 sequence (DNA): TGTGCCAGCAGCTTAGGAGTCTACACTGAAGCTTTCTTT.

The rearrangement uses TRBV3-1 (or the pseudogene TRBV3-2) and TRBJ2-1; 12 bases are a match to TRBD2. The CDR3 extends over 16 amino acids. CDR1 and CDR2 (germline): LGHDT, YNNKEL (reference sequence). V was clipped by 1 base and J by 8 bases; unmatched bases: 6. CDR3 coding DNA: TGTGCCAGCAGCCAAGCCGGGACTAGCGGGTACGATGAGCAGTTCTTC. Protein product: CASSQAGTSGYDEQFF.

The chain is built from TRBV5-1 and TRBJ1-6; 10 positions match TRBD1. The length of the CDR3 is 16 residues. Germline V gene sequence: CDR1 SGHRS, CDR2 YFSETQ. The J segment lost 9 bases and the V segment lost 4 bases, leaving 10 bases of the junction unmatched. The CDR3 DNA reads as TGCGCCAGCAGCCCCCAAGGGACAGGGGCGGGTTCACCCCTCCACTTT. This gives the protein CASSPQGTGAGSPLHF.

The rearrangement links TRBV6-2 or TRBV6-3 to TRBJ2-7; D gene unclear. The V gene's germline CDR1 is MNHEY and CDR2 SVGEGT. V lost 6 bases and J lost 2, with 11 bases in between. This CDR3 spans 13 amino acids. CDR3 nucleotides: TGTGCCAGCAGCCCACCATCTACCTACGAGCAGTACTTC. The encoded protein is CASSPPSTYEQYF.

This clone was observed a handful of times. V and J are TRBV5-8 and TRBJ2-5; 9 nucleotides match TRBD2. Per the germline V gene, CDR1 is SGHTS and CDR2 is YDEGEE. With V trimmed by 1 base and J by 5 bases, 9 bases remained unmatched. The CDR3 runs to 16 residues. The CDR3 protein is CASSLWMAGGLETQYF. CDR3 DNA sequence: TGTGCCAGCAGCTTGTGGATGGCGGGGGGGTTGGAGACCCAGTACTTC.

This rearrangement joins TRBV4-2 to TRBJ1-2, with 10 bases that match TRBD1. V shed 4 bases and J 4 bases; nucleotides not matched to a gene: 3. Germline CDR1 is LGHNA and CDR2 is YNFKEQ. The CDR3 spans 14 residues. The CDR3 is CASSRDRGGYGYTF. In nucleotides, the CDR3 is TGTGCCAGCAGCCGGGACAGGGGAGGCTATGGCTACACCTTC.

For this clone: Other DNA sequences from this sample encode an identical CDR3 as well. The V call is TRBV28, the J call TRBJ1-2; D remains unclear. V dropped 3 bases and J dropped 4 bases, with 6 bases sitting between them. Germline CDR1 and CDR2: MDHEN and SYDVKM. There are 12 residues in the CDR3. As DNA, the CDR3 is TGTGCCAGCAGTTTGTCGGGCTATGGCTACACCTTC. Translation gives CASSLSGYGYTF.

The rearrangement uses TRBV5-1 and TRBJ1-1; D unresolved. The CDR3 contains 14 residues. Trimming shortened V by 1 base and J by 0 bases, and 7 bases separated the two germline ends. Germline CDR1 SGHRS, CDR2 YFSETQ. The CDR3 region is CASSLQRMNTEAFF. CDR3 nucleotide sequence: TGCGCCAGCAGCTTGCAGCGAATGAACACTGAAGCTTTCTTT.

The chain joins TRBV7-2 to TRBJ1-6; 7 positions match TRBD1. The germline gives CDR1 SGHTA, CDR2 FQGNSA. V trimming: 2 bases; J trimming: 10 bases; junction bases outside the gene matches: 2. CDR3 length: 13 residues. Here the CDR3 reads CASSLQGESPLHF. The CDR3 nucleotides are TGTGCCAGCAGCTTACAGGGGGAGTCACCCCTCCACTTT.

The V gene is TRBV10-3, the J gene TRBJ1-2; D possibly corresponds to TRBD1 (5 bases). Germline V gives CDR1 ENHRY, CDR2 SYGVKD. CDR3 length equals 16 residues. Deletions cut 2 bases from V and 6 bases from J, with 19 bases between. The CDR3 sequence is CAISEPVGGRTNGYTF. CDR3 in DNA: TGTGCCATCAGTGAGCCAGTTGGGGGGAGAACAAATGGCTACACCTTC.

The CDR3 coding sequence is TGCGCCAGCAGCCAAGATCCAGGGGCATGGGGTTATGGCTACACCTTC. Its protein product is CASSQDPGAWGYGYTF. The chain combines TRBV4-1 with TRBJ1-2; tentative D call: TRBD1 (6 bases). Trimming pared 0 bases from V and 5 bases from J, leaving 16 bases between. CDR1 is MGHRA, CDR2 YSYEKL, per germline. The CDR3 extends over 16 amino acids.

V gene TRBV19 combines with J gene TRBJ1-1; D perhaps matches TRBD1 (5 bases). CDR1 and CDR2 (germline): LNHDA, SQIVND (reference sequence). V was cut by 5 bases and J by 7 bases, with 17 bases left in between. The CDR3 is made up of 14 amino acids. The CDR3, as DNA: TGTGCCAGTAGTGTTCCGGGGGTAGGGAATGAAGCTTTCTTT. Translating gives CASSVPGVGNEAFF.

The V and J genes are TRBV2 and TRBJ2-5, with 12 bases that match TRBD2. Germline CDR1 SNHLY, CDR2 FYNNEI. With 4 bases clipped from V and 2 bases from J, the junction kept 2 bases outside the gene matches. The CDR3 length is 15 residues. CDR3 loop: CASSATSGGQETQYF. CDR3 bases: TGTGCCAGCAGTGCGACTAGCGGGGGACAAGAGACCCAGTACTTC. The whole variable domain, filled in from reference TRBV2 and TRBJ2-5, reads EPEVTQTPSHQVTQMGQEVILRCVPISNHLYFYWYRQILGQKVEFLVSFYNNEISEKSEIFDDQFSVERPDGSNFTLKIRSTKLEDSAMYFCASSATSGGQETQYFGPGTRLLVL.

The chain recombines TRBV2 with TRBJ1-1; no firm D call. V gave up 8 bases and J gave up 1 base, with 17 bases separating them. The germline gives CDR1 SNHLY, CDR2 FYNNEI. This CDR3 has 15 amino acids. CDR3 loop: CASDGRVYGNTEAFF. CDR3 coding DNA: TGTGCCAGCGATGGGAGGGTCTATGGGAACACTGAAGCTTTCTTT.

This chain connects TRBV6-1 to TRBJ2-1, with D possibly being TRBD2 (6 bases). Trimming removed 4 bases at V and 6 bases at J, with 25 bases between. Germline V gives CDR1 MNHNS, CDR2 SASEGT. This CDR3 contains 18 residues. CDR3 protein: CASSVASAGGALRNEQFF. CDR3 coding DNA: TGTGCCAGCAGTGTAGCATCAGCGGGTGGGGCCCTTCGCAATGAGCAGTTCTTC.

The V and J genes are TRBV5-3 and TRBJ2-1; 9 positions match TRBD1. TRBV5-3 is annotated as an ORF whose role is uncertain. CDR3 length: 15 residues. V gave up 1 base and J gave up 6 bases; unmatched junction bases: 5. This CDR3 is CARSLHRGPSNEQFF. As DNA, the CDR3 is TGTGCCAGAAGCTTGCACAGGGGGCCAAGCAATGAGCAGTTCTTC.

The genes are TRBV10-3 and TRBJ2-1; perhaps TRBD2 as D (6 bases). V lost 1 base and J 4 bases, leaving 14 bases between the germline ends. The CDR3 consists of 16 residues. Per the germline V gene, CDR1 is ENHRY and CDR2 is SYGVKD. The chain's CDR3 is CAISEYPGDSYNEQFF. The CDR3 DNA is TGTGCCATCAGTGAGTATCCGGGAGACTCATACAATGAGCAGTTCTTC.

The genes are TRBV18 and TRBJ1-1, with 7 bases fitting TRBD1. CDR1 is KGHSH, CDR2 LQKENI, per germline. CDR3 length equals 12 residues. With V trimmed by 4 bases and J by 11 bases, 7 bases remained unmatched. The CDR3 spells CASSQEGTEAFF. The CDR3 coding sequence is TGTGCCAGCTCACAAGAGGGGACAGAGGCTTTCTTT.

The chain is built from TRBV5-1 and TRBJ2-7; 8 positions match TRBD1. CDR3 length: 15 residues. The germline CDR1 and CDR2 sequences are SGHRS and YFSETQ. V shed 0 bases, J shed 7 bases, and the junction held 9 bases outside the gene matches. The CDR3, as DNA: TGCGCCAGCAGCTTGGCCCCGGGACAGGACGTTGAGCAGTACTTC. Its translation: CASSLAPGQDVEQYF.

The gene calls are TRBV18 and TRBJ1-2; a possible D gene is TRBD1 (6 bases). Germline V gene sequence: CDR1 KGHSH, CDR2 LQKENI. There are 14 residues in the CDR3. V shed 3 bases and J shed 3 bases, with 11 bases lying between them. The CDR3 loop reads CASSPGGLDYGYTF. CDR3 DNA: TGTGCCAGCTCACCCGGGGGGCTTGACTATGGCTACACCTTC.

V and J are TRBV7-8 and TRBJ2-7; 10 bases match TRBD2. With 6 bases clipped from V and 5 bases from J, the junction kept 7 bases outside the gene matches. The CDR3 has 14 residues. CDR1 and CDR2 (germline): SGHVS, FQNEAQ. The CDR3 DNA reads TGTGCCAGCAGTTCTAGCGGGAGAGCTGACGAGCAGTACTTC. Protein: CASSSSGRADEQYF.

CDR3 coding DNA: TGTGCCAGCAGCCATGAGGGATACACCAATCAGCCCCAGCATTTT. Translated: CASSHEGYTNQPQHF. The chain employs TRBV4-2 and TRBJ1-5, with no clear D. V was shortened by 3 bases and J by 3 bases, with 12 bases between the two germline ends. The CDR3 totals 15 residues. CDR1 is LGHNA and CDR2 is YNFKEQ in the germline V gene.

This chain links TRBV6-5 with TRBJ2-2, with 11 bases matching TRBD2. V lost 8 bases to trimming and J lost 11 bases; unmatched junction nucleotides: 10. This CDR3 has 14 amino acids. The V gene's germline CDR1 is MNHEY and CDR2 SVGAGI. The CDR3 DNA reads TGTGCCAGCCTACCTTTCCTAGCGGGAGGCGAGCTGTTTTTT. Protein: CASLPFLAGGELFF.

This chain joins TRBV28 and TRBJ1-5, with D unclear. The CDR3 runs to 14 residues. Germline V gives CDR1 MDHEN, CDR2 SYDVKM. V was cut by 6 bases and J by 6 bases, with 15 bases left in between. Written as DNA, the CDR3 is TGTGCCAGCAGCAGCGCCATGATGCGTCAGCCCCAGCATTTT. Its protein is CASSSAMMRQPQHF.

The chain couples TRBV19 to TRBJ2-6; 8 bases line up with TRBD1. The V segment lost 4 bases and the J segment 2 bases; nucleotides outside the gene matches: 1. This CDR3 contains 15 residues. Germline values: CDR1 LNHDA, CDR2 SQIVND (reference sequence). The CDR3 here is CASSTTGAGANVLTF. CDR3 sequence (DNA): TGTGCCAGTAGTACGACAGGGGCTGGGGCCAACGTCCTGACTTTC. Drawing the rest from reference TRBV19 and TRBJ2-6, the complete variable domain is DGGITQSPKYLFRKEGQNVTLSCEQNLNHDAMYWYRQDPGQGLRLIYYSQIVNDFQKGDIAEGYSVSREKKESFPLTVTSAQKNPTAFYLCASSTTGAGANVLTFGAGSRLTVL.

V usage is TRBV7-9 and J usage is TRBJ2-5; maybe TRBD2 (6 bases). The CDR3 extends over 16 amino acids. Germline CDR1 is SEHNR and CDR2 is FQNEAQ (reference sequence). Trimming pared 5 bases from V and 5 bases from J, leaving 21 bases between. The CDR3 is CASSQIYGGGGETQYF. CDR3 in DNA: TGTGCCAGCAGCCAAATATATGGGGGAGGAGGGGAGACCCAGTACTTC. Full variable domain (remainder filled in from reference TRBV7-9 and TRBJ2-5): DTGVSQNPRHKITKRGQNVTFRCDPISEHNRLYWYRQTLGQGPEFLTYFQNEAQLEKSRLLSDRFSAERPKGSFSTLEIQRTEQGDSAMYLCASSQIYGGGGETQYFGPGTRLLVL.